A single sample gave rise to the 20 T cell receptor beta chains below, sequenced in a study of shared clonotypes between healthy human individuals. Here immunoSEQ multiplex PCR was the method, and the copy in TCRdb shows in-frame clones only, minus some. The data hold 2 million to 3 million clones, with approximately 93% observed a single time. The sequenced sample was naive CD4+ T cells from PBMCs. The subset is: CD45RA+ positively selected. Receptors originate from a young man in good health. Some clones in this sample may be carry-over from other donors' samples.

This clone was detected only once. The chain recombines TRBV7-8 with TRBJ1-5; a possible D gene is TRBD1 (5 bases). Trimming stripped 1 base from V and 6 bases from J, with 16 bases between. The CDR3 extends over 16 amino acids. Germline lookup yields CDR1 SGHVS and CDR2 FQNEAQ. The CDR3: CASSLGLQGSSQPQHF. CDR3 in DNA: TGTGCCAGCAGCTTAGGTTTGCAGGGCTCGAGTCAGCCCCAGCATTTT.

The rearrangement uses TRBV7-9 and TRBJ2-4; 11 bases line up with TRBD2. Trimming took 7 bases from V and 0 from J; bases not matched to a gene: 8. Per the germline V gene, CDR1 is SEHNR and CDR2 is FQNEAQ (reference sequence). The CDR3 is 17 residues long. CDR3 coding DNA: TGTGCCAGCACCAGACTAGCGGGATCCGAAGCCAAAAACATTCAGTACTTC. This translates into CASTRLAGSEAKNIQYF.

This chain uses TRBV27 with TRBJ1-5; 7 bases line up with TRBD1. The germline V gene encodes CDR1 MNHEY and CDR2 SMNVEV (reference sequence). V dropped 3 bases and J dropped 4; count of bases not matched to a gene: 3. This CDR3 has 14 amino acids. The CDR3 reads CASSFTQGNQPQHF. The CDR3 region has the DNA TGTGCCAGCAGTTTCACACAGGGGAATCAGCCCCAGCATTTT.

The CDR3 bases are TGCGCCAGCAGCCAAGAAGCGGGGGCCTATGGCTACACCTTC. It is translated as CASSQEAGAYGYTF. The V and J genes are TRBV4-1 and TRBJ1-2, with D maybe TRBD1 (6 bases). Trimming stripped 0 bases from V and 4 bases from J, with 9 bases between. Germline V gene lookup returns CDR1 MGHRA and CDR2 YSYEKL. This CDR3 is 14 amino acids long.

The chain recombines TRBV7-9 with TRBJ1-1; D is perhaps TRBD1 (5 bases). The CDR3 contains 13 residues. In germline, CDR1 is SEHNR, CDR2 FQNEAQ (reference sequence). Trimming took off 2 bases at V and 5 bases at J, with 9 bases between the two ends. CDR3 region: CASSLWGGTEAFF. Written as DNA, the CDR3 is TGTGCCAGCAGCTTATGGGGCGGGACTGAAGCTTTCTTT.

The count of this clone is one. This chain connects TRBV9 to TRBJ2-1, with 13 bases identical to TRBD2. Germline V gene sequence: CDR1 SGDLS, CDR2 YYNGEE. The CDR3 length is 16 residues. V shed 4 bases and J 10 bases; nucleotides not matched to a gene: 11. CDR3 coding DNA: TGTGCCAGCAGCCCCACCGGGACTAGCGGGGTCTTGGAGCAGTTCTTC. This codes for CASSPTGTSGVLEQFF.

Only a few counts were recorded for this clone. The chain couples TRBV23-1 to TRBJ1-2; 9 bases are a match to TRBD1. TRBV23-1 is given ORF status, its function remaining uncertain. The length of the CDR3 is 14 residues. The J segment lost 7 bases and the V segment lost 3 bases, leaving 6 bases of the junction unmatched. DNA of the CDR3: TGCGCCAGCAGTCACTCCGGGACAGGGCTTGGCTACACCTTC. Its translation: CASSHSGTGLGYTF.

The chain joins TRBV6-5 to TRBJ2-7; 10 nucleotides align to TRBD2. The CDR3 has 16 amino acids. Germline V gene lookup returns CDR1 MNHEY and CDR2 SVGAGI. V shed 0 bases, J shed 7 bases, and the junction held 9 bases outside the gene matches. In DNA form, the CDR3 reads TGTGCCAGCAGTTACTCACGACTAGCGGGCCGGGGGGAGCAGTACTTC. It is translated as CASSYSRLAGRGEQYF.

This chain joins TRBV9 and TRBJ2-1; 10 bases match TRBD2. CDR3 size: 17 residues. V gave up 1 base and J gave up 7 bases; unmatched junction bases: 11. CDR1 and CDR2 (germline): SGDLS, YYNGEE. CDR3 nucleotide sequence: TGTGCCAGCAGCGTATCGTTAGCGGGGGGTTTTGTGAATGAGCAGTTCTTC. Translated, it gives CASSVSLAGGFVNEQFF.

To note about this clone: This sample includes further DNA sequences coding for the same CDR3. The J gene is TRBJ2-3, the V gene TRBV18, with no clear D. This CDR3 has 11 amino acids. Germline assignment: CDR1 KGHSH and CDR2 LQKENI. Trimming stripped 4 bases from V and 3 bases from J, with 2 bases between. CDR3 loop: CASSLTDTQYF. The DNA of the CDR3 is TGTGCCAGCTCACTAACAGATACGCAGTATTTT.

The chain has TRBV10-3 and TRBJ2-1; D not resolved. Looked up from germline, CDR1 is ENHRY and CDR2 is SYGVKD. The CDR3 extends over 14 amino acids. Trimming took 0 bases from V and 2 from J, leaving 5 bases between them. This CDR3 is CAISESMPYNEQFF. The CDR3 bases are TGTGCCATCAGTGAGTCCATGCCCTACAATGAGCAGTTCTTC.

This clone was detected only once. The chain carries TRBV6-5 and TRBJ1-1; perhaps TRBD1 as D (6 bases). The CDR3 sequence is 14 residues long. Trimming removed 5 bases from V and 1 base from J, with 11 bases in between. Germline V gives CDR1 MNHEY, CDR2 SVGAGI. The CDR3 spells CASSRTVTNTEAFF. The CDR3, as DNA: TGTGCCAGCAGTCGGACAGTGACGAACACTGAAGCTTTCTTT.

About this clone: This specimen includes other DNA sequences encoding the same CDR3. CDR3 sequence: CASSPAGRTEQYF. The CDR3 nucleotides read TGTGCCAGCTCACCAGCAGGGAGGACCGAGCAGTACTTC. The chain combines TRBV18 with TRBJ2-7, with D possibly matching TRBD2 (6 bases). Trimming took 2 bases from V and 6 from J, leaving 11 bases between them. There are 13 residues in the CDR3. CDR1 and CDR2 from the germline V gene are KGHSH and LQKENI. Looking up the rest from reference TRBV18 and TRBJ2-7 gives the full variable domain: NAGVMQNPRHLVRRRGQEARLRCSPMKGHSHVYWYRQLPEEGLKFMVYLQKENIIDESGMPKERFSAEFPKEGPSILRIQQVVRGDSAAYFCASSPAGRTEQYFGPGTRLTVT.

This clone has a handful of counts. The rearrangement joins TRBV7-9 to TRBJ1-5, with a tentative D call TRBD1 (5 bases). The CDR3 loop spans 13 amino acids. V lost 5 bases, J lost 2 bases, and 7 bases lay in between. CDR1 and CDR2 (germline): SEHNR, FQNEAQ (reference sequence). The CDR3 loop reads CASSTTGNQPQHF. CDR3 nucleotide sequence: TGTGCCAGCAGCACGACAGGCAATCAGCCCCAGCATTTT. The variable domain in full, with the rest retrieved from reference TRBV7-9 and TRBJ1-5, is DTGVSQNPRHKITKRGQNVTFRCDPISEHNRLYWYRQTLGQGPEFLTYFQNEAQLEKSRLLSDRFSAERPKGSFSTLEIQRTEQGDSAMYLCASSTTGNQPQHFGDGTRLSIL.

The V gene is TRBV28, the J gene TRBJ1-4; D is unresolved. The CDR3 runs to 14 residues. V was trimmed by 3 bases and J by 5 bases, leaving 10 bases between them. The germline V gene has CDR1 MDHEN and CDR2 SYDVKM. CDR3 in amino acids: CASSLWQENEKLFF. DNA of the CDR3: TGTGCCAGCAGTTTGTGGCAGGAGAATGAAAAACTGTTTTTT.

This clone was observed once. The chain combines TRBV9 with TRBJ1-2; tentative D call: TRBD1 (5 bases). Trimming took 0 bases from V and 4 from J, leaving 10 bases between them. This CDR3 region has 14 residues. The germline gives CDR1 SGDLS, CDR2 YYNGEE. CDR3 in amino acids: CASSVAQGTYGYTF. DNA for the CDR3: TGTGCCAGCAGCGTAGCGCAGGGAACCTATGGCTACACCTTC. Combining the CDR3 with reference TRBV9 and TRBJ1-2 gives the whole variable domain DSGVTQTPKHLITATGQRVTLRCSPRSGDLSVYWYQQSLDQGLQFLIQYYNGEERAKGNILERFSAQQFPDLHSELNLSSLELGDSALYFCASSVAQGTYGYTFGSGTRLTVV.

In the case of this clone: The same CDR3 is also encoded by other DNA sequences in this sample. The CDR3 protein is CASSLDRAYNEQFF. CDR3 DNA sequence: TGTGCCAGCAGCCTTGACAGGGCCTACAATGAGCAGTTCTTC. The chain carries TRBV7-2 and TRBJ2-1; 7 bases match TRBD1. With V trimmed by 5 bases and J by 2 bases, 3 bases remained unmatched. CDR1 is SGHTA and CDR2 is FQGNSA in the germline V gene. This CDR3 spans 14 amino acids.

The chain links TRBV6-1 to TRBJ2-7; TRBD1 aligns across 9 bases. This CDR3 contains 15 residues. Germline CDR1 MNHNS, CDR2 SASEGT. Trimming cost V 5 bases and J 5 bases; bases outside gene matches: 10. The chain's CDR3 is CASSRGDRAGHEQYF. The CDR3 region has the DNA TGTGCCAGCAGTCGGGGGGACAGGGCAGGCCACGAGCAGTACTTC.

A few counts support this clone. The V and J genes are TRBV2 and TRBJ1-2, with TRBD1 as a possible D gene (5 bases). Germline V gene lookup returns CDR1 SNHLY and CDR2 FYNNEI. CDR3 size: 15 residues. Trimming took off 2 bases at V and 5 bases at J, with 15 bases between the two ends. The CDR3 DNA reads as TGTGCCAGCAGTGAACAAGGGGAGGTGGGATATGGCTACACCTTC. Residues: CASSEQGEVGYGYTF.

The chain joins TRBV9 to TRBJ1-4; tentatively, D is TRBD1 (6 bases). The CDR3 extends over 15 amino acids. CDR1 is SGDLS, CDR2 YYNGEE, per germline. V gave up 0 bases and J gave up 5 bases, with 11 bases separating them. CDR3 nucleotide sequence: TGTGCCAGCAGCGTAGGGGTAGGGGGAAATGAAAAACTGTTTTTT. As protein: CASSVGVGGNEKLFF.